The 18 T cell receptor beta chains in this list originate from one sample, sequenced in a study of blood T cells in healthy people across ages. Then a second PCR, running about 6 to 12 cycles, was carried out with a sample-barcoded 5' primer and a J-beta primer mix. TCRdb reprocessed the 5' RACE reads via MiXCR and lists one record per CDR3 protein. Of over a million distinct CDR3 sequences listed, roughly 64% are singletons. Sequenced material: blood. The receptors here all came from a man younger than 35 in good health.

The V gene is TRBV6-5, the J gene TRBJ2-3; D is perhaps TRBD1 or TRBD2 (5 bases each). Germline lookup yields CDR1 MNHEY and CDR2 SVGAGI. The germline V and J ends were trimmed by 2 bases and 6 bases, with 9 bases remaining between them. The CDR3 extends over 13 amino acids. Written as DNA, the CDR3 is TGTGCCAGCAGTTACGGGGGAGTGGATACGCAGTATTTT. It specifies CASSYGGVDTQYF.

This clonotype was recorded only once. The CDR3 nucleotides read TGTGCCAGCAGCCGCAGGACAGGGTGGTCAGAGACCCAGTACTTC. It encodes CASSRRTGWSETQYF. The chain joins TRBV14 to TRBJ2-5, with TRBD1 matching 8 bases. V lost 4 bases, J lost 4 bases, and 8 bases stayed unmatched. Germline-derived CDR1 and CDR2 are SGHDN and FVKESK. The CDR3 has 15 residues.

J is TRBJ1-4 and V is TRBV20-1, with 9 bases fitting TRBD1. CDR3 length equals 16 residues. The V and J ends lost 2 bases and 0 bases, in that order; junction bases with no gene match: 4. From germline, CDR1 is DFQATT and CDR2 SNEGSKA (reference sequence). Here the CDR3 reads CSARMDRGATNEKLFF. CDR3 DNA sequence: TGCAGTGCTAGAATGGACAGGGGTGCAACTAATGAAAAACTGTTTTTT.

The chain couples TRBV12-3 or TRBV12-4 to TRBJ1-1; 7 bases agree with TRBD1. J gave up 5 bases and V 6 bases, and 6 bases lay outside the gene matches. The CDR3 spans 13 residues. CDR3 sequence (DNA): TGTGCCAGCAGCCCAAAGGGGGCGACTGAAGCTTTCTTT. As protein: CASSPKGATEAFF.

The chain employs TRBV20-1 and TRBJ2-3; D is undetermined. Per germline, CDR1 DFQATT and CDR2 SNEGSKA (reference sequence). The CDR3 runs to 15 residues. V lost 4 bases and J lost 0, with 14 bases in between. The CDR3 sequence: CSATSSWESTDTQYF. Written as DNA, the CDR3 is TGCAGTGCTACCAGTAGTTGGGAAAGCACAGATACGCAGTATTTT.

This clonotype has just one count. The genes are TRBV20-1 and TRBJ2-5, with TRBD1 matching over 8 bases. The germline V gene has CDR1 DFQATT and CDR2 SNEGSKA (reference sequence). This CDR3 comprises 14 residues. V lost 3 bases and J lost 2; bases outside the gene matches: 5. The CDR3 DNA is TGCAGTGCTAGCCACTGGGACAGGCAAGAGACCCAGTACTTC. It encodes CSASHWDRQETQYF.

This clonotype was seen repeatedly, ten times or more. Germline is not matched at one junction end, which may reflect a read error. The V gene is TRBV4-1, the J gene TRBJ2-1; D unresolved. This CDR3 is built from 11 residues. Germline loops: CDR1 MGHRA, CDR2 YSYEKL. CDR3 in DNA: TGTGCCAGCAGCTTAAACAATGAGCAGTTCTTC. It yields the protein CASSLNNEQFF.

This chain's CDR3 is CASSRTGVHEQYF. For the CDR3, the DNA is TGTGCCAGCAGTAGGACAGGGGTCCACGAGCAGTACTTC. V is TRBV28 and J is TRBJ2-4, with 9 bases lining up with TRBD1. The J call is in doubt because the DNA end fits TRBJ2-7 better. The CDR3 covers 13 residues. CDR1 MDHEN and CDR2 SYDVKM come from the germline V gene.

The chain recombines TRBV14 with TRBJ2-7; no reliable D call. The CDR3 has 18 residues. Trimming shortened V by 1 base and J by 3 bases, and 22 bases separated the two germline ends. Germline V gene sequence: CDR1 SGHDN, CDR2 FVKESK. CDR3 in amino acids: CASSQAVGRRVGRYEQYF. Written as DNA, the CDR3 is TGTGCCAGCAGCCAAGCGGTTGGCAGGCGAGTTGGTCGCTACGAGCAGTACTTC.

This clonotype was seen more than once but under ten times. The chain links TRBV20-1 to TRBJ2-5; D may be TRBD2 (6 bases). The length of the CDR3 is 10 residues. V was shortened by 1 base and J by 11 bases, with 8 bases between the two germline ends. Germline V gene lookup returns CDR1 DFQATT and CDR2 SNEGSKA (reference sequence). The CDR3 reads CSARGGEQYF. The CDR3 bases are TGCAGTGCTAGAGGCGGGGAGCAGTACTTC.

The chain links TRBV21-1 to TRBJ2-7; the listed D gene, TRBD2, was not tested against the DNA. TRBV21-1 is annotated as a pseudogene. The CDR3 is 15 residues long. The CDR3: CASSEGLRSSYEQYF. Here the CDR3 DNA reads TGTGCCAGCAGCGAGGGACTAAGGAGCTCCTACGAGCAGTACTTC.

The chain joins TRBV12-3 or TRBV12-4 to TRBJ2-1, with D possibly called TRBD1 or TRBD2 (5 bases each). V was pared by 3 bases and J by 5 bases, with 11 bases between. CDR3 length: 14 residues. CDR3 DNA: TGTGCCAGCAGTTTGGGCAGGGAGAACAATGAGCAGTTCTTC. This encodes CASSLGRENNEQFF.

V usage is TRBV20-1 and J usage is TRBJ1-6, with D possibly being TRBD1 (6 bases). The CDR3 totals 17 residues. From germline, CDR1 is DFQATT and CDR2 SNEGSKA (reference sequence). The V gene lost 0 bases and the J gene lost 2 bases, with 14 bases spanning the gap. The CDR3 is CSARDGGRAAYNSPLHF. DNA for the CDR3: TGCAGTGCTAGAGATGGGGGCAGGGCCGCCTATAATTCACCCCTCCACTTT.

This chain uses TRBV20-1 with TRBJ2-7; D is ambiguous. Germline-derived CDR1 and CDR2 are DFQATT and SNEGSKA (reference sequence). This CDR3 spans 14 amino acids. Trimming pared 5 bases from V and 2 bases from J, leaving 16 bases between. This CDR3 reads CSAPLVHLTYEQYF. Here the CDR3 DNA reads TGCAGTGCTCCTCTGGTCCACCTTACCTACGAGCAGTACTTC.

The chain combines TRBV5-1 with TRBJ2-5; D unresolved. CDR1 is SGHRS and CDR2 is YFSETQ in the germline V gene. This CDR3 spans 14 amino acids. Deletions cut 4 bases from V and 4 bases from J, with 14 bases between. The CDR3 sequence: CASSANPDGETQYF. Written as DNA, the CDR3 is TGCGCCAGCAGCGCTAATCCGGACGGAGAGACCCAGTACTTC.

The chain recombines TRBV27 with TRBJ2-5, with no clear D. This CDR3 has 13 residues. Per the germline V gene, CDR1 is MNHEY and CDR2 is SMNVEV (reference sequence). Trimming took off 6 bases at V and 11 bases at J, with 19 bases between the two ends. The CDR3 here is CASSRTLYEKQYF. CDR3 in DNA: TGTGCCAGCAGCCGTACCCTTTACGAAAAGCAGTACTTC.

V gene TRBV6-1 combines with J gene TRBJ1-2; tentative D call: TRBD1 (6 bases). Germline V gives CDR1 MNHNS, CDR2 SASEGT. The CDR3 length is 13 residues. V was shortened by 8 bases and J by 3 bases, with 13 bases between the two germline ends. The CDR3 is CASQTGTYYGYTF. CDR3 coding DNA: TGTGCCAGCCAGACAGGCACCTACTATGGCTACACCTTC.

In regard to this clonotype: A read error may be the cause here, since a much bigger clone is one base away. The V and J genes are TRBV3-1 and TRBJ2-4; D may be TRBD2 (5 bases). The J call may be in error: the DNA end matches TRBJ2-7 better. The CDR3 has 12 amino acids. Germline-derived CDR1 and CDR2 are LGHDT and YNNKEL (reference sequence). CDR3 sequence: CASSHRDYEQYF. DNA for the CDR3: TGTGCCAGCAGCCACCGGGACTACGAGCAGTACTTC.